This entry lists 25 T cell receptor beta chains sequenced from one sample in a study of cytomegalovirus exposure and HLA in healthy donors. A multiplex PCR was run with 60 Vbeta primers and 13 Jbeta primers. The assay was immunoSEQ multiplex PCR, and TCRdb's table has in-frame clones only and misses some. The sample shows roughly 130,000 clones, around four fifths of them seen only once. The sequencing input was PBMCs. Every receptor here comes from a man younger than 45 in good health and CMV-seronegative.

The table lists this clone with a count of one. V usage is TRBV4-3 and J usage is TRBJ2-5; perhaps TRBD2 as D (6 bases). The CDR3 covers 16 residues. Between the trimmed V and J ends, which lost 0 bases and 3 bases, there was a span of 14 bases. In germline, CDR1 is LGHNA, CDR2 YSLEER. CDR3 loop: CASSQDQAGSKETQYF. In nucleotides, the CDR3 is TGCGCCAGCAGCCAAGATCAAGCGGGCTCAAAAGAGACCCAGTACTTC.

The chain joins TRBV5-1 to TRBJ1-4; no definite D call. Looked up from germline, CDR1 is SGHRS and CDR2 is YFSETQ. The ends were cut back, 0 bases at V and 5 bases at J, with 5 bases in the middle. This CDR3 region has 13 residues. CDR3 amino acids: CASSLGQNEKLFF. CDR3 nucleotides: TGCGCCAGCAGCTTGGGTCAAAATGAAAAACTGTTTTTT.

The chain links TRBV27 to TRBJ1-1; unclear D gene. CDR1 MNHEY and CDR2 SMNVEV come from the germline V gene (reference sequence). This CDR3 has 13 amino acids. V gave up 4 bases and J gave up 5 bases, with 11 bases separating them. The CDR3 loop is CASSSLTRTEAFF. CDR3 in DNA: TGTGCCAGCAGTTCCCTGACACGAACTGAAGCTTTCTTT.

CDR3 DNA sequence: TGTGCCAGCGGGACAGGTTACTATGGCTACACCTTC. It encodes CASGTGYYGYTF. V and J are TRBV2 and TRBJ1-2, with 8 bases fitting TRBD1. Unmatched junction bases numbered 2, after V lost 8 bases and J lost 3 bases. There are 12 residues in the CDR3. Germline V gives CDR1 SNHLY, CDR2 FYNNEI.

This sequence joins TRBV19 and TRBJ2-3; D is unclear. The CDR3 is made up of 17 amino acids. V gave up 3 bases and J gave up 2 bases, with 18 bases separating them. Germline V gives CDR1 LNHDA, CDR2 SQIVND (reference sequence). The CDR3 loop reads CASSITVAESTTDTQYF. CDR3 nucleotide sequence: TGTGCCAGTAGTATTACGGTTGCGGAGTCTACCACAGATACGCAGTATTTT.

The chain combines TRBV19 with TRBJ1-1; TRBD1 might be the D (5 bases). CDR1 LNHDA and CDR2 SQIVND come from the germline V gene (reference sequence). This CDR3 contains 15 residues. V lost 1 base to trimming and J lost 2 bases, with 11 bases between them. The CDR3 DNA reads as TGTGCCAGTAGTATAGGCGACAGATACAACACTGAAGCTTTCTTT. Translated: CASSIGDRYNTEAFF.

CDR3 in DNA: TGTGCCAGCAGCCTAGGGACAGGCACTAATGAAAAACTGTTTTTT. It translates to CASSLGTGTNEKLFF. The gene calls are TRBV11-2 and TRBJ1-4; 8 bases are shared with TRBD1. This CDR3 is built from 15 residues. Per the germline V gene, CDR1 is SGHAT and CDR2 is FQNNGV. After removal of 5 bases from V and 2 bases from J, the junction contained 4 bases not matched to a gene.

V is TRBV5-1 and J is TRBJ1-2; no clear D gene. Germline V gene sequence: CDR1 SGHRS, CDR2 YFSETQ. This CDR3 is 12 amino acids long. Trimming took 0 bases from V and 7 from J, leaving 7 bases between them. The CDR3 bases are TGCGCCAGCAGCTTGGGTTCGGGTGGCTACACCTTC. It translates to CASSLGSGGYTF.

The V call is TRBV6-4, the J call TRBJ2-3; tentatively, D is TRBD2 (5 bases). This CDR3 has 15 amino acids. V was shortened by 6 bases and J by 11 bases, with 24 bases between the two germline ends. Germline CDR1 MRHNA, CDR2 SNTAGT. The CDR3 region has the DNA TGTGCCAGCAGCGATTCGGCGGGTGGGTCAGTGGAGCAGTATTTT. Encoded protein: CASSDSAGGSVEQYF.

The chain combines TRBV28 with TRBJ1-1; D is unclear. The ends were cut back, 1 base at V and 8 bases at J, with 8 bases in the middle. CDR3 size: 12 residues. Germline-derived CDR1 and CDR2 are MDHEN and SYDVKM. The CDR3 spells CASSLSGIEAFF. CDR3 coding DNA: TGTGCCAGCAGTTTATCGGGGATCGAAGCTTTCTTT.

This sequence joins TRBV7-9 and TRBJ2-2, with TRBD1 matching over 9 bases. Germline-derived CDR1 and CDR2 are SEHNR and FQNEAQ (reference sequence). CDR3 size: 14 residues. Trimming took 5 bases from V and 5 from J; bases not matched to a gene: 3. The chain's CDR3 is CASSVGTGTGELFF. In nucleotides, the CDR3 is TGTGCCAGCAGCGTCGGGACAGGGACCGGGGAGCTGTTTTTT.

The DNA of the CDR3 is TGCGCCAGCAGCCAAACGCGACTCACAGATACGCAGTATTTT. Translated, it gives CASSQTRLTDTQYF. The rearrangement joins TRBV4-1 to TRBJ2-3; D gene unclear. The CDR3 extends over 14 amino acids. CDR1 MGHRA and CDR2 YSYEKL come from the germline V gene. V was trimmed by 2 bases and J by 2 bases, leaving 8 bases between them.

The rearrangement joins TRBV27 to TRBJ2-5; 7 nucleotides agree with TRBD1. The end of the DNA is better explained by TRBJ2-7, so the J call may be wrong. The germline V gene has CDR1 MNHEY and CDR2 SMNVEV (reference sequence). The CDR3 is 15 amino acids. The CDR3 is CASSGRQGMGYEQYF. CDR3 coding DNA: TGTGCCAGCAGTGGAAGACAGGGTATGGGGTACGAGCAGTACTTC.

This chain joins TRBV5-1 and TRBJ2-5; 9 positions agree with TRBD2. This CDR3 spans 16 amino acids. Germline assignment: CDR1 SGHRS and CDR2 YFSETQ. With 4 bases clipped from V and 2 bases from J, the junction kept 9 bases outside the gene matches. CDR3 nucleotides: TGCGCCAGCAGCCTTCGTAGCGGGGGAGCTCAAGAGACCCAGTACTTC. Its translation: CASSLRSGGAQETQYF. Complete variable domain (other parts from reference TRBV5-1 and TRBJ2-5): KAGVTQTPRYLIKTRGQQVTLSCSPISGHRSVSWYQQTPGQGLQFLFEYFSETQRNKGNFPGRFSGRQFSNSRSEMNVSTLELGDSALYLCASSLRSGGAQETQYFGPGTRLLVL.

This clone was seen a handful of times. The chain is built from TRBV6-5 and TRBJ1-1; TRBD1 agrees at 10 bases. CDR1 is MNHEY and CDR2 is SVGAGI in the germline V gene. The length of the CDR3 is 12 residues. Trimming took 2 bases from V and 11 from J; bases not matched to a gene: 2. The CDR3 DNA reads TGTGCCAGCAGTTACCCGGGACAGGGGGCTTTCTTT. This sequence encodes CASSYPGQGAFF.

The CDR3 sequence: CASSGPGQGTDTQYF. In DNA form, the CDR3 reads TGTGCCAGCAGTGGACCGGGACAGGGAACAGATACGCAGTATTTT. J is TRBJ2-3 and V is TRBV25-1; 9 bases are shared with TRBD1. The ends lost 4 bases at V and 3 bases at J; junction bases unmatched: 5. The CDR3 runs 15 residues. Per the germline V gene, CDR1 is MGHDK and CDR2 is SYGVNS.

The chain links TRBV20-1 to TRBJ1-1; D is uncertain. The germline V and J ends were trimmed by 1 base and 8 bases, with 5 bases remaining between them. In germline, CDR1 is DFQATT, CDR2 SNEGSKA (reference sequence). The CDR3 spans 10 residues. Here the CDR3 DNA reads TGCAGTGCTAGAGGAGGGGAAGCTTTCTTT. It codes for CSARGGEAFF.

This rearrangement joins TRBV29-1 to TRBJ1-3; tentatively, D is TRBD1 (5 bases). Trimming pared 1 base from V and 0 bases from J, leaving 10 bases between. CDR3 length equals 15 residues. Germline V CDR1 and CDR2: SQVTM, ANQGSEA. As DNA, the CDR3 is TGCAGCGTTGAAGGCCAGACAGCCTCTGGAAACACCATATATTTT. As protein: CSVEGQTASGNTIYF.

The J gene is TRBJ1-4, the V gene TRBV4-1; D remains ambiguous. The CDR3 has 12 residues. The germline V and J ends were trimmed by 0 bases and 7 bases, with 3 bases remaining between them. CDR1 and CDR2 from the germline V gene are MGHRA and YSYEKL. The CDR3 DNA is TGCGCCAGCAGCCAAGATCGTGAAAAACTGTTTTTT. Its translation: CASSQDREKLFF.

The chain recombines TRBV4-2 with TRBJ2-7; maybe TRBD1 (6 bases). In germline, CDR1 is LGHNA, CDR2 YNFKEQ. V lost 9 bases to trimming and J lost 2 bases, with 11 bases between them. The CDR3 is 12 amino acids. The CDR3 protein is CARGAGAYEQYF. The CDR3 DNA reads TGTGCCAGGGGGGCCGGTGCCTACGAGCAGTACTTC.

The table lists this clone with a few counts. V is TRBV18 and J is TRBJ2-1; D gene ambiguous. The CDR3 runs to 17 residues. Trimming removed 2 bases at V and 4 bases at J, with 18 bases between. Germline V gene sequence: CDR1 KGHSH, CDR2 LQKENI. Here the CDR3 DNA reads TGTGCCAGCTCACCAAATATCCGTGCAGGAAGTTACAATGAGCAGTTCTTC. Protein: CASSPNIRAGSYNEQFF.

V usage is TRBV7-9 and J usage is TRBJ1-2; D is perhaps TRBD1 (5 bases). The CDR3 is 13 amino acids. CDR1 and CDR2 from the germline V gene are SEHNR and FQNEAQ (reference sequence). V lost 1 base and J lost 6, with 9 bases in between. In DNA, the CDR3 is TGTGCCAGCAGCTTAGAAGGGGCAGATGGCTACACCTTC. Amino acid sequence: CASSLEGADGYTF.

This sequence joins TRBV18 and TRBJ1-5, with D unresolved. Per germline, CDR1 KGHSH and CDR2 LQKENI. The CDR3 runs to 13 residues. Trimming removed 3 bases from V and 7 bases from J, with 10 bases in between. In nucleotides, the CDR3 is TGTGCCAGCTCACCGGAGAAAGGCCAGCCCCAGCATTTT. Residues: CASSPEKGQPQHF.

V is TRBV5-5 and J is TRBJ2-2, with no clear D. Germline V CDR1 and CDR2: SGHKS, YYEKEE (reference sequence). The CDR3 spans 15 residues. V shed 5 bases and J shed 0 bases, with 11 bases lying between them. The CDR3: CASSYQASNTGELFF. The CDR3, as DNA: TGTGCCAGCAGTTACCAGGCATCGAACACCGGGGAGCTGTTTTTT.

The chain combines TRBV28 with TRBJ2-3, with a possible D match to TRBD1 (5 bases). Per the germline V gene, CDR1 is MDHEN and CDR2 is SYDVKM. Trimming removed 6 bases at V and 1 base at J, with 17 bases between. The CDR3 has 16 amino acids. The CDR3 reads CASSPIRGPGTDTQYF. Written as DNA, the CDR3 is TGTGCCAGCAGCCCGATAAGGGGCCCGGGCACAGATACGCAGTATTTT.